This entry describes one T cell receptor (beta chain). Antigen: not known. This sample stems from a study of cytomegalovirus exposure and HLA in healthy donors. At the level of the study: The same platform used for the roughly 600 first-cohort repertoires was also used for the 120 or so validation repertoires, as a later analysis reported. Study-level findings and limits: There were some public TCRs occurring in many donors, but most TCR sequences were rare. The classifier, whose performance was assessed in both the original and validation cohorts, reportedly diagnosed cytomegalovirus status with high specificity and sensitivity. The authors enumerated roughly 180 TCR beta chains as linked to cytomegalovirus.

Using immunoSEQ multiplex PCR, the repertoire was profiled, and TCRdb retains in-frame clones only, with some absent. The sample shows approximately 160,000 clones, roughly 80% of them seen only once. Germline V gene sequence: CDR1 SGHNT, CDR2 YYREEE (reference sequence). J lost 7 bases, V lost 2 bases, and 2 bases had no gene match. The CDR3 totals 13 residues. The sequenced sample was PBMCs. This sequence joins TRBV5-4 and TRBJ2-1, with 8 bases fitting TRBD2. This clonotype was sampled from a man younger than 45 in good health and CMV-seropositive. Here the CDR3 reads CASSFGRENEQFF. The CDR3 nucleotides are TGTGCCAGCAGCTTCGGGAGGGAAAATGAGCAGTTCTTC.